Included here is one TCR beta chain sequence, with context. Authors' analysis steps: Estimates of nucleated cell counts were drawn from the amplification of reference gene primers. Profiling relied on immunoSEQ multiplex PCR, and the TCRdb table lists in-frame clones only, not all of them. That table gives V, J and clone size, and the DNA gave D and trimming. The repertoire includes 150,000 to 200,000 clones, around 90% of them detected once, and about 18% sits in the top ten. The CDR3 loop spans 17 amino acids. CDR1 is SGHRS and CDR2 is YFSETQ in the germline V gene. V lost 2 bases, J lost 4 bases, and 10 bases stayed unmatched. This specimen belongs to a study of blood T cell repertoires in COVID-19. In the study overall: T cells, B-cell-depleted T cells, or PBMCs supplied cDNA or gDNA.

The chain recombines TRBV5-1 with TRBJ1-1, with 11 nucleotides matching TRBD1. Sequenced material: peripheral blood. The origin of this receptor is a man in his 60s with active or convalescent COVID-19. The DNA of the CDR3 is TGCGCCAGCAGCTTAAAACCCCCGGGACAGGGGGGCACTGAAGCTTTCTTT. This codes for CASSLKPPGQGGTEAFF. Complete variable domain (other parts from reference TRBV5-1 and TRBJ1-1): KAGVTQTPRYLIKTRGQQVTLSCSPISGHRSVSWYQQTPGQGLQFLFEYFSETQRNKGNFPGRFSGRQFSNSRSEMNVSTLELGDSALYLCASSLKPPGQGGTEAFFGQGTRLTVV.